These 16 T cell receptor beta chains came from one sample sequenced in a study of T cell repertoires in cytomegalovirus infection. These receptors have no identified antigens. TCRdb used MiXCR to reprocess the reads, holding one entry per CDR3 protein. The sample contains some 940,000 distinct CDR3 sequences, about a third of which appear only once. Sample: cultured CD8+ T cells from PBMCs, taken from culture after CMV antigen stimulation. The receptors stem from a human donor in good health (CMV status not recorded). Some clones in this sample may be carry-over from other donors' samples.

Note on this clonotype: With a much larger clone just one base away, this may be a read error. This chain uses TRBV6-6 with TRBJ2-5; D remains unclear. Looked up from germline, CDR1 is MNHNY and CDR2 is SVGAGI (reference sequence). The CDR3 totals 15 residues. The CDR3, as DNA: TGTGCCAACAGTTACTCGCCCGACTACCAAGAGACCCAGTACTTC. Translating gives CANSYSPDYQETQYF.

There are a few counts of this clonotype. The CDR3 sequence is CASSFGDRGRGYTF. The CDR3 DNA reads TGTGCCAGCAGCTTTGGGGACAGGGGACGTGGCTACACCTTC. This chain joins TRBV7-6 and TRBJ1-2; 10 bases align to TRBD1. V shed 3 bases and J 7 bases; nucleotides not matched to a gene: 5. Germline loops: CDR1 SGHVS, CDR2 FNYEAQ. The CDR3 consists of 14 residues.

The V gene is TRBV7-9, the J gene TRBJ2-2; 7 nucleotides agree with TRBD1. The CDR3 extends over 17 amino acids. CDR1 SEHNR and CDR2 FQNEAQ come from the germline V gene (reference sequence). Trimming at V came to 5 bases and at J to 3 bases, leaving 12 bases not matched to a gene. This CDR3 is CASSPPRQGSDTGELFF. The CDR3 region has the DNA TGTGCCAGCAGCCCCCCTAGACAGGGATCGGACACCGGGGAGCTGTTTTTT.

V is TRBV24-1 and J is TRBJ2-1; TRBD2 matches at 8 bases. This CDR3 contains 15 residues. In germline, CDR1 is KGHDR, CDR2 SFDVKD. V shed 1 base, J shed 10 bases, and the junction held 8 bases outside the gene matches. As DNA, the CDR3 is TGTGCCACCAGTGATTTAAGGCTAGCGGGCGACGAGCAGTTCTTC. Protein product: CATSDLRLAGDEQFF.

Here the CDR3 DNA reads TGCGCCAGCAGCCAATTCCAATTATACACTGAAGCTTTCTTT. It encodes CASSQFQLYTEAFF. The gene calls are TRBV4-1 and TRBJ1-1; D is unclear. Trimming shortened V by 2 bases and J by 3 bases, and 10 bases separated the two germline ends. Germline V gene data show CDR1 as MGHRA and CDR2 as YSYEKL. The CDR3 covers 14 residues.

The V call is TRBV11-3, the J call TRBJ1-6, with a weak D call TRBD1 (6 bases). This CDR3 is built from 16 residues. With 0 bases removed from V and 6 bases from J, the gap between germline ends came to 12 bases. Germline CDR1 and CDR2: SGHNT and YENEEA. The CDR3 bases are TGTGCCAGCAGCTTAGACTGGGGGGCGTGTAATTCACCCCTCCACTTT. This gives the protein CASSLDWGACNSPLHF.

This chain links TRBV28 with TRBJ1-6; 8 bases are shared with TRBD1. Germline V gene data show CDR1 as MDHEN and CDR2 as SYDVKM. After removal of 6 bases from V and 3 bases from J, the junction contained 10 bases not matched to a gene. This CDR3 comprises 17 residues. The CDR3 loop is CASSTDRELFYNSPLHF. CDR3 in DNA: TGTGCCAGCAGCACGGACAGGGAACTTTTCTATAATTCACCCCTCCACTTT.

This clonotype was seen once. DNA of the CDR3: TGTGCCAGCAGCCAAGAACCGGCAGCATCGTACACCGGGGAGCTGTTTTTT. Amino acid sequence: CASSQEPAASYTGELFF. This chain links TRBV14 with TRBJ2-2; no clear D gene. Trimming took 0 bases from V and 3 from J, leaving 14 bases between them. The CDR3 sequence is 17 residues long. Germline V gene sequence: CDR1 SGHDN, CDR2 FVKESK.

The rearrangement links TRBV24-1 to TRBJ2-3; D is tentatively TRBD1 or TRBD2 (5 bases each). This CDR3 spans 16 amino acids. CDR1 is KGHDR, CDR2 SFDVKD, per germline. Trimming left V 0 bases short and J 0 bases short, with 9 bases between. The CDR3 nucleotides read TGTGCCACCAGTGATTTGGAGGGGACCAGCACAGATACGCAGTATTTT. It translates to CATSDLEGTSTDTQYF.

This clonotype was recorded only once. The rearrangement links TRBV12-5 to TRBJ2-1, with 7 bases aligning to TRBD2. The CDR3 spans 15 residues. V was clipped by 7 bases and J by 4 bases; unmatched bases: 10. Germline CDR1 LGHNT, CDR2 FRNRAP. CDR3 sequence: CASAPSGSGYNEQFF. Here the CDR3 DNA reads TGTGCTAGTGCCCCGTCTGGTAGCGGGTACAATGAGCAGTTCTTC.

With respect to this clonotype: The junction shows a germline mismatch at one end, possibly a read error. The CDR3 reads CASSILRGGPLDTGDLFF. The CDR3 nucleotides read TGTGCCAGTAGTATTCTGCGCGGGGGTCCCCTCGACACCGGGGATCTGTTTTTT. V gene TRBV19 combines with J gene TRBJ2-2; 7 bases are shared with TRBD2. This CDR3 has 18 amino acids. In germline, CDR1 is LNHDA, CDR2 SQIVND (reference sequence).

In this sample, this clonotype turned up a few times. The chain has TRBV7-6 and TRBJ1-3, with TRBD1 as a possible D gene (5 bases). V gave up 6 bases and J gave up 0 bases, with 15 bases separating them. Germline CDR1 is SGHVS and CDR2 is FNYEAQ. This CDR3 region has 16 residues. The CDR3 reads CASSSGGSRSGNTIYF. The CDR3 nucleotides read TGTGCCAGCAGTAGTGGGGGTTCCCGCTCTGGAAACACCATATATTTT.

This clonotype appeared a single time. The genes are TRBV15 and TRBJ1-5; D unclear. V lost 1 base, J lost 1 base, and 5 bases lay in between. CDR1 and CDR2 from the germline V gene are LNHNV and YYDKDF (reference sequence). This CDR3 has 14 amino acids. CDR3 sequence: CATSRVGSNQPQHF. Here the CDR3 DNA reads TGTGCCACCAGCAGAGTGGGGAGCAATCAGCCCCAGCATTTT.

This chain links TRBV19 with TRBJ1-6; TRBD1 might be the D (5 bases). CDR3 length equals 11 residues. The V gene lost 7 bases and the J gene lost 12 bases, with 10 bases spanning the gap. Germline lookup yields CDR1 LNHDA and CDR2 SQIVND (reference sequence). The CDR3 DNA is TGTGCCAGTACGGGTGGGGGACCCCTCCACTTT. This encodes CASTGGGPLHF.

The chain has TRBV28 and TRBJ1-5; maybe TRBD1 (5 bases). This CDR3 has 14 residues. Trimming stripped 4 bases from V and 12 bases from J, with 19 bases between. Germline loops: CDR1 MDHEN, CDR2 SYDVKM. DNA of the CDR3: TGTGCCAGCAGTTGGGACCGTGGTGGGGCAGGCCAGCATTTT. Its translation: CASSWDRGGAGQHF.

CDR3 nucleotide sequence: TGTGCCAGCAGCCCCCGGGGGCAAGACACTGAAGCTTTCTTT. Amino acid sequence: CASSPRGQDTEAFF. The chain uses TRBV9 and TRBJ1-1, with a weak D call TRBD1 (6 bases). Germline CDR1 is SGDLS and CDR2 is YYNGEE. The CDR3 consists of 14 residues. The V and J ends lost 4 bases and 3 bases respectively, with 13 bases between them.